This is a list of T cell receptor beta chains from one sample in a study of shared clonotypes between healthy human individuals. Method: immunoSEQ multiplex PCR; TCRdb's copy keeps in-frame clones and lacks some. The profile shows some 2,500,000 clones, 93% of them singletons. Sequencing was done on a sample of naive CD4+ T cells from PBMCs. The source is a man between 18 and 29 years old in good health. Some clones in this sample may be carry-over from other donors' samples. Each CDR3 is given with its conserved first and last residue.

TRBJ1-1,TRBV5-3,CARSLERVPTGMNTEAFF
TRBJ2-7,TRBV4-1,CASSPSTILGRGSYEQYF
TRBJ2-1,TRBV5-1,CASSLVISDSPAPNVQFF
TRBJ1-5,TRBV28,CASRPPGTGMSGPQHF
TRBJ2-2,TRBV6-5,CASSYSRNTGELFF
TRBJ2-1,TRBV29-1,CSVELAGTYNEQFF
TRBJ2-1,TRBV27,CASSPSGTSPIEQFF
TRBJ2-2,TRBV11-2,CASSLDRPSGELFF
TRBJ1-3,TRBV6-1,CASRTDWNTIYF
TRBJ1-5,TRBV28,CASSLRGQPQHF
TRBJ2-7,TRBV5-4,CASSGWEGQHTYEQYF
TRBJ2-2,TRBV4-1,CASSQTSQTSNGELFF
TRBJ1-2,TRBV28,CASSSPGDDYGYTF